Below, one T cell receptor beta chain is given with its context. No cognate antigen has been identified for it. No much larger clone is present one base from it, and per-base qualities are unavailable. Using the deep immunoSEQ assay, TCR CDR3 regions were amplified from genomic DNA by multiplex PCR. Extracted genomic DNA from each cell subset was spread evenly across all wells of several immunoSEQ 96-well plates, with each plate serving as a replicate. For sorted subsets, about 220 ng of genomic DNA, equivalent to around 29,000 T cell genomes, went into each replicate PCR. The purified libraries were quantified using a Qubit 3.0 fluorometer, sized with a Bioanalyzer 2100, and then quantified again using the KAPA Library Quantification kit. Every immunoSEQ 96-well plate was sequenced on a separate single-read 150-cycle Illumina NextSeq 550 flow cell. As for the original processing: Because the immunoSEQ output included only junctional sequences and no quality scores, the filtering could not be the same as the filtering used for full-length reads. Sequences were annotated with PyIR, a Python wrapper for IgBLAST v1.9, using IMGT germline references to assign V/J genes and CDR3. Reads were filtered out if the reads had weak V/J assignments (E-value above 1e-6), no CDR3, stop codons, out-of-frame junctions, or ambiguous translated residues. V3J clonotypes were defined as sequences sharing the same inferred V gene, J gene, and CDR3 amino acid sequence. Percentage overlap between repertoires was computed as shared unique clonotypes divided by the size of the smaller repertoire. Three approaches were used to assess repertoire richness: RTK rarefaction, the Chao1 estimator, and Recon v2.1 estimates of unobserved clonotypes. OLGA was used to compute generation probabilities for all TCRbeta clonotypes that the gDNA method yielded from a handful of donors. What TCRdb holds here is the immuneACCESS table cut down to in-frame rearrangements. Part of the clones is not present; checked against another copy, under half of the missing clones reflect an unresolved V gene, and the others are unexplained. That table furnishes V, J and clone size, whereas the DNA furnished D and trimming. Counted in this sample were 2 million to 2.5 million clones; under 95% of them appeared once. The ten largest make up 0.3% to 0.45% of the sample.

Donors were healthy HIV-negative adults with no recently reported acute infections or vaccinations. All donors were Caucasian adults living in Nashville, Tennessee, USA. Magnetic negative selection was used to enrich CD4+ T cells, after which naive cells were positively selected on CD45RA and the negative fraction became the memory subset. After blood collection by leukapheresis, PBMCs were isolated using Ficoll-Histopaque density gradient centrifugation and then cryopreserved in the vapor phase of liquid nitrogen. Purity and quantity of every magnetically sorted T cell population were checked by analytical flow cytometry. Genomic DNA was isolated from every sorted fraction and measured by UV absorbance on a Nanodrop 2000c. CDR1 MNHEY and CDR2 SMNVEV are derived from the germline V gene (reference sequence). Trimming at the junction amounts to 0 bases on V and 1 base on J, and the germline ends lie 7 bases apart. The cysteine opens and the phenylalanine closes a CDR3 of 15 amino acids. Of all the DNA, just the CDR3 is kept, 45 bases in frame from base 1.

This sample stems from a study of shared clonotypes between healthy human individuals (dated by TCRdb to 2018 to 2021). For the wider study: A few men and two women, aged 18 to 49 years, made up the cohort. Per donor, three plates each were used for CD4 naive and CD4 memory, two for CD8 naive, and one for CD8 memory. To estimate repertoire size and how much clonotype sharing occurs between individuals, the study deeply sequenced the blood TCR repertoires of 4 to 6 healthy adults. Different laboratories and diverse techniques were used to prepare libraries and sequence TCR repertoires, to increase sequencing depth and limit assay-specific biases. Between about 0.8 and 9 billion PBMCs per donor were obtained by leukapheresis.

What the study reported, not specific to this receptor: Sampling was restricted to blood, and TCR repertoires in tissue are likely to differ from TCR repertoires in blood. Naive subsets generally had larger estimated clonotype richness than memory subsets did. About 5% of naive CD4, 3.5% of naive CD8, roughly 2.4% of memory CD4, and approximately 0.4% of memory CD8 clonotypes were shared across a few donors. The genetic and exposure-history diversity represented was limited by the small number of donors. Even with the large sequencing depth, rarefaction of the sorted-subset datasets indicated that sequencing was incomplete. Pairwise subsampling led to the expectation that sequencing depth would affect the degree of clonotype sharing among donors. Clonotypes shared by all four sorted-subset donors showed higher generation probabilities than non-shared clonotypes.

The chain uses TRBV27 and TRBJ2-1; the D gene remains uncertain. This receptor was identified in a man younger than 35 in good health. Some clones in this sample may be carry-over from other donors' samples. Sequenced input: naive CD4+ T cells from PBMCs. The cell subset or site label for this specimen denotes: CD45RA+ positively selected. The nucleotide sequence reads as follows: TGTGCCAGCAGTTTATCTTCCCCTTCCTACAATGAGCAGTTCTTC. It encodes CASSLSSPSYNEQFF.